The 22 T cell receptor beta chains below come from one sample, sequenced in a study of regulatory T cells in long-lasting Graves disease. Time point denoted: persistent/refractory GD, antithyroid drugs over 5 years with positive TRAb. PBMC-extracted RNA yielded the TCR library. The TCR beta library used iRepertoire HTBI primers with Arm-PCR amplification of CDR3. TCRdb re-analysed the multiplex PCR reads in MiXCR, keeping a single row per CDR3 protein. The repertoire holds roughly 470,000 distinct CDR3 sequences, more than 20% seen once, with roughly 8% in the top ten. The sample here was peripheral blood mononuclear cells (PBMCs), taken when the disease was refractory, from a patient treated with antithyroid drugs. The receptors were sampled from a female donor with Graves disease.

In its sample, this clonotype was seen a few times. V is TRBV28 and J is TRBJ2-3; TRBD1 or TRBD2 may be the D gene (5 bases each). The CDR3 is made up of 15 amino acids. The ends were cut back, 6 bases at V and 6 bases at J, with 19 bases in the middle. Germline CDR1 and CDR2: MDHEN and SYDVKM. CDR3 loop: CASSPTGTQGDTQYF. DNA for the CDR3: TGTGCCAGCAGCCCTACCGGGACCCAAGGGGATACGCAGTATTTT.

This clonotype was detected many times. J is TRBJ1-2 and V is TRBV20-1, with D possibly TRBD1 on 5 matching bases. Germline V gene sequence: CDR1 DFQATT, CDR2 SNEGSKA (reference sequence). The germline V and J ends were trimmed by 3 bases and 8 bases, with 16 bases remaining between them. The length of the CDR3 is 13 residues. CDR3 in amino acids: CSASTIVRDGYTF. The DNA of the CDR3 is TGCAGTGCTAGCACCATCGTAAGGGACGGCTACACCTTC.

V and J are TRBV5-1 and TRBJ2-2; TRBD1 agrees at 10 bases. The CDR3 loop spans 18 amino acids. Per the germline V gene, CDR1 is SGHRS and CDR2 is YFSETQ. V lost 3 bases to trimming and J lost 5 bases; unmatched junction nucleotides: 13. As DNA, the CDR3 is TGCGCCAGCAGCTGGCTACGACAGGGGGCGAGGGAAACCGGGGAGCTGTTTTTT. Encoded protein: CASSWLRQGARETGELFF.

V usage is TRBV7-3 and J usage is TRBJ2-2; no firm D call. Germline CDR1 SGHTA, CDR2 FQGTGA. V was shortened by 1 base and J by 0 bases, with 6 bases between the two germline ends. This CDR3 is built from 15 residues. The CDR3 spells CASSLRPPNTGELFF. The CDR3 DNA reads TGTGCCAGCAGCTTAAGGCCCCCGAACACCGGGGAGCTGTTTTTT.

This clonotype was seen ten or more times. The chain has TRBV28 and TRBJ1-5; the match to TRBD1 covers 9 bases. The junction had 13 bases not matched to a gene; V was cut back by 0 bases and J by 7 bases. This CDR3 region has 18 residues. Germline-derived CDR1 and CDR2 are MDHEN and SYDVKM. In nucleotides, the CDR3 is TGTGCCAGCAGTTTATGGGAGGGGGGACAGGGCCAGGAACAGCCCCAGCATTTT. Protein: CASSLWEGGQGQEQPQHF.

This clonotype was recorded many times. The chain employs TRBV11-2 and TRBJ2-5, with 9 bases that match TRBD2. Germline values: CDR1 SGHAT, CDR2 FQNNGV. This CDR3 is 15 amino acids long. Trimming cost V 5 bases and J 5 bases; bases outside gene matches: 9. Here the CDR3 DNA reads TGTGCCAGCAGCCTAAGCGGGAGGAGATCGGAGACCCAGTACTTC. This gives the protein CASSLSGRRSETQYF.

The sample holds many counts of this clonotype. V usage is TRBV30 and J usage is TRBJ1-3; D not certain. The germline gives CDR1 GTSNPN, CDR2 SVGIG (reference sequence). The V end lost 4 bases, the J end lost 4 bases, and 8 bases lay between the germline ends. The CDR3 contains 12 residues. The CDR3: CAWKALGNTIYF. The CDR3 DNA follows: TGTGCCTGGAAGGCTTTGGGAAACACCATATATTTT.

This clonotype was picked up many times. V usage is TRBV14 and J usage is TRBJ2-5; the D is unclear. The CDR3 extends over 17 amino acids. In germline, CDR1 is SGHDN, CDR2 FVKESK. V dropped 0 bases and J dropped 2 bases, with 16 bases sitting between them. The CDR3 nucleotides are TGTGCCAGCAGCCAAGATCGGCTGGTGCCACGGCAAGAGACCCAGTACTTC. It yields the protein CASSQDRLVPRQETQYF.

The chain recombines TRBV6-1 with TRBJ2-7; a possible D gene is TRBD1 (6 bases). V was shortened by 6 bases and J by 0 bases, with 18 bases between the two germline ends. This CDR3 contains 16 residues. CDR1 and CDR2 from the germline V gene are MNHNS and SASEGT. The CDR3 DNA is TGTGCCAGCAGCTCAACCCAAGGGACATTCTCCTACGAGCAGTACTTC. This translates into CASSSTQGTFSYEQYF.

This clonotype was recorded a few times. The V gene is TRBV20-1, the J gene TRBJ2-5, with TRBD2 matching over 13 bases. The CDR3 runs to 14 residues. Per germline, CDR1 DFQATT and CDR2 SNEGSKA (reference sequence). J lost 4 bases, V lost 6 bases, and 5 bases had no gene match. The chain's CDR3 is CSAPTSGRAETQYF. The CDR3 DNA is TGCAGTGCACCCACTAGCGGGAGGGCAGAGACCCAGTACTTC.

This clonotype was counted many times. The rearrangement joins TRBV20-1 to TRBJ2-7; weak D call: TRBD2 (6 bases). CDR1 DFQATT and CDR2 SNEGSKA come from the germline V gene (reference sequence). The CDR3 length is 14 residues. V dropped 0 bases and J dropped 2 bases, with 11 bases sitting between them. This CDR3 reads CSARDRGGTYEQYF. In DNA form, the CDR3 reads TGCAGTGCTAGAGATCGGGGCGGGACCTACGAGCAGTACTTC.

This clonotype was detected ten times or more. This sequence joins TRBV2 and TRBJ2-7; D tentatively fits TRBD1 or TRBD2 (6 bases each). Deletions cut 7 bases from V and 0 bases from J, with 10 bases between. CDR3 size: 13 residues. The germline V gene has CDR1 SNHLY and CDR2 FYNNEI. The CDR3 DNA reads TGTGCCAGCACGGGGGCTAGCTCCTACGAGCAGTACTTC. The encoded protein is CASTGASSYEQYF.

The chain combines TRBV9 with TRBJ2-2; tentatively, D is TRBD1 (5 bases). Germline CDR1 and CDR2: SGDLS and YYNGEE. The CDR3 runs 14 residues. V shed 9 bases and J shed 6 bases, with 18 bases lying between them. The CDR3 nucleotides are TGTGCCACCTCCAGGGCAGTTCACCCCGGGGAGCTGTTTTTT. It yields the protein CATSRAVHPGELFF.

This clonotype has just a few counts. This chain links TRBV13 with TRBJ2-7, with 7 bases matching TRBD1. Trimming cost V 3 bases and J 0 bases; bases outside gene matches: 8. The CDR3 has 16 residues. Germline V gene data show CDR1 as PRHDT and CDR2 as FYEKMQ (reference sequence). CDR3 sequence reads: CASSFEDRESSYEQYF. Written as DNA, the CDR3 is TGTGCCAGCAGCTTCGAAGACAGGGAGAGCTCCTACGAGCAGTACTTC.

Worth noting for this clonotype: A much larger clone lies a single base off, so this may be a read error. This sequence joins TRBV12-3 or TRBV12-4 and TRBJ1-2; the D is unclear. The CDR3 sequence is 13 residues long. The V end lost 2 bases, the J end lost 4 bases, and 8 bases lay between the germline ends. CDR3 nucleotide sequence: TGTGCCAGCAGTTTATTGTGGACCTATGGCTACACCTTC. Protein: CASSLLWTYGYTF.

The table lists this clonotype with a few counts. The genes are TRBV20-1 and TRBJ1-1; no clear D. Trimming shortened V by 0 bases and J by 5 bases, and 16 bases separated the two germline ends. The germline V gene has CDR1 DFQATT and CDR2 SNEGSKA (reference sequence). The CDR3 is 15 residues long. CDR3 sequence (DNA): TGCAGTGCTAGAGATTATTGGCGAGCCGGGACTGAAGCTTTCTTT. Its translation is CSARDYWRAGTEAFF.

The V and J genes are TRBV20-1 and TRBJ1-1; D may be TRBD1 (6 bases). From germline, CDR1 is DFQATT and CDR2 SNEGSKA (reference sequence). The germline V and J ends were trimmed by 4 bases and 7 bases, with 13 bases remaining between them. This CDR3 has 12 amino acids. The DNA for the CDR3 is TGCAGTGCTATAGGGGGGTCCTATGAAGCTTTCTTT. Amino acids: CSAIGGSYEAFF.

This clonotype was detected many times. Written as DNA, the CDR3 is TGTGCCAGCAGTTACCCCGGACGCCACTACGAGCAGTACTTC. Its translation: CASSYPGRHYEQYF. The chain is built from TRBV6-5 and TRBJ2-7; no reliable D call. The CDR3 has 14 amino acids. The V gene lost 2 bases and the J gene lost 3 bases, with 11 bases spanning the gap. CDR1 and CDR2 from the germline V gene are MNHEY and SVGAGI.

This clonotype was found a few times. CDR3 residues: CASGTPRRREASTDTQYF. As DNA, the CDR3 is TGTGCCAGCGGCACCCCGAGACGGCGGGAGGCTAGCACAGATACGCAGTATTTT. The chain employs TRBV28 and TRBJ2-3; 8 bases line up with TRBD2. Germline CDR1 is MDHEN and CDR2 is SYDVKM. The V and J ends lost 8 bases and 0 bases, in that order; junction bases with no gene match: 16. The CDR3 spans 18 residues.

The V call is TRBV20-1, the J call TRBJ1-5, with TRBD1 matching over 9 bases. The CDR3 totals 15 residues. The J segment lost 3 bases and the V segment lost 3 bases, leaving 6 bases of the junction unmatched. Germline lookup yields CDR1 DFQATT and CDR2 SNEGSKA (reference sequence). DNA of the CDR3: TGCAGTGCTAGGCTACAGGGGGCCCTCAATCAGCCCCAGCATTTT. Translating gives CSARLQGALNQPQHF.

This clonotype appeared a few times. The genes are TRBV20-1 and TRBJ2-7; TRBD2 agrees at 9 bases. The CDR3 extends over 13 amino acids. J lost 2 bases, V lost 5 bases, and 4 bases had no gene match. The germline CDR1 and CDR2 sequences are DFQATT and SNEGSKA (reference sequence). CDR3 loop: CSARGGGAYEQYF. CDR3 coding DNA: TGCAGTGCTCGGGGCGGGGGGGCCTACGAGCAGTACTTC.

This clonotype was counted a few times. The CDR3 DNA is TGTGCCAGCAATATTAATACAGGGAATCAGCCCCAGCATTTT. Residues: CASNINTGNQPQHF. The chain couples TRBV6-1 to TRBJ1-5; the D gene is possibly TRBD1 (6 bases). This CDR3 is built from 14 residues. The germline gives CDR1 MNHNS, CDR2 SASEGT. V was shortened by 7 bases and J by 4 bases, with 14 bases between the two germline ends.